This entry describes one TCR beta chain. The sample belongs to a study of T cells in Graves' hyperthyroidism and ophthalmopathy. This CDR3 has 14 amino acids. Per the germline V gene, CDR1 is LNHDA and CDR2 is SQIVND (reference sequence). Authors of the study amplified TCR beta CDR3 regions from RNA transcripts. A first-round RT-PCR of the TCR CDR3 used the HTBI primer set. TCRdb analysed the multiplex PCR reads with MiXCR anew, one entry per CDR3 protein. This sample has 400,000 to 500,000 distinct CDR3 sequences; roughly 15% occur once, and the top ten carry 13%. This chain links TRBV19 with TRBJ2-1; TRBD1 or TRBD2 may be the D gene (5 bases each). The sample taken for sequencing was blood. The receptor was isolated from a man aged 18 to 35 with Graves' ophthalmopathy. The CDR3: CAVGKGTSYNEQFF. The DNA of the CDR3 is TGTGCAGTGGGGAAAGGGACCTCCTACAATGAGCAGTTCTTC.